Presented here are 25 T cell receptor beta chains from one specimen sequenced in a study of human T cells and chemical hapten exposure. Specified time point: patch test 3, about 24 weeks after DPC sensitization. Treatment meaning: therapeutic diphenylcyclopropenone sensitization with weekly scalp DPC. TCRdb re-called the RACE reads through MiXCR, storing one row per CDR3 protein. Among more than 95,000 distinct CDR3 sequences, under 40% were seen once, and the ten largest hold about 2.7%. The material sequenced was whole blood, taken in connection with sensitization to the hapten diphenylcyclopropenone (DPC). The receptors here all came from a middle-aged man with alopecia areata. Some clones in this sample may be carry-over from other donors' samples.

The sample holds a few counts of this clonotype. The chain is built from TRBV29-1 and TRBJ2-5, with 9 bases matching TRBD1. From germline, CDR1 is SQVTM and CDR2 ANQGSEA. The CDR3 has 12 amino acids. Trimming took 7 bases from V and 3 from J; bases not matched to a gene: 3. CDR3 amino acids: CSARTGEETQYF. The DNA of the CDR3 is TGCAGCGCCCGGACAGGGGAAGAGACCCAGTACTTC.

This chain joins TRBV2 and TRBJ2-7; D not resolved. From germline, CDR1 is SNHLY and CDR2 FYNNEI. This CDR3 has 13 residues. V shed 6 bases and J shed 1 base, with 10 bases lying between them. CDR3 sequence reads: CASSTLWSYEQYF. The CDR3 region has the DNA TGTGCCAGCAGCACTCTCTGGTCCTACGAGCAGTACTTC.

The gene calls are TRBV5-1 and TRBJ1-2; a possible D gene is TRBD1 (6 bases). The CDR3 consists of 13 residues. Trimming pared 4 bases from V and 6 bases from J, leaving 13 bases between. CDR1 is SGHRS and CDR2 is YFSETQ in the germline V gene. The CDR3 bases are TGCGCCAGCAGCCCAGGGGTTCTCAATGGCTACACCTTC. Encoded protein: CASSPGVLNGYTF.

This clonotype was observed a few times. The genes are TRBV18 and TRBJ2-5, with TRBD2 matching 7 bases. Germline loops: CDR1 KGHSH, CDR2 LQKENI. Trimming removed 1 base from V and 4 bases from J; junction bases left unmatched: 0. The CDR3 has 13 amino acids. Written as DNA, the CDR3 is TGTGCCAGCTCACCACGGGAGGGAGAGACCCAGTACTTC. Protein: CASSPREGETQYF.

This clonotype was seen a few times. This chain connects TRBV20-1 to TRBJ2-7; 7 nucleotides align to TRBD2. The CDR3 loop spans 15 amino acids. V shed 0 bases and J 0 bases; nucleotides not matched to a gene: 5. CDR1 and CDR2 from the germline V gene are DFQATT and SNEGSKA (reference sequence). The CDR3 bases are TGCAGTGCTAGAGATGGGCGGGAGAGCTCCTACGAGCAGTACTTC. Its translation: CSARDGRESSYEQYF.

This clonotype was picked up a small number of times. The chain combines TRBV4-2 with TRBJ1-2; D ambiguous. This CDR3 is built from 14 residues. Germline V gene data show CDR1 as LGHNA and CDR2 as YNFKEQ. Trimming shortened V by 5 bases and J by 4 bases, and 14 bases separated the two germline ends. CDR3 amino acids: CASSNVGEGYGYTF. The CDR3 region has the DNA TGTGCCAGCAGCAACGTCGGTGAAGGCTATGGCTACACCTTC.

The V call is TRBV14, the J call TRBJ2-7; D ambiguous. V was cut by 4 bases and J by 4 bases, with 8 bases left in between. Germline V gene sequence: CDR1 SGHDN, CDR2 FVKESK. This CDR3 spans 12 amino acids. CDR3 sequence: CASSPTSYEQYF. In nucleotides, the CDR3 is TGTGCCAGCAGCCCAACCTCGTACGAGCAGTACTTC.

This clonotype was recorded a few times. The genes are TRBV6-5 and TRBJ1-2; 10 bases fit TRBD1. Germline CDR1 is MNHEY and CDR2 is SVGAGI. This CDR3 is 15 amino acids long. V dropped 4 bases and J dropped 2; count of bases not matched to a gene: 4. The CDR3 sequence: CASSSGTGVNYGYTF. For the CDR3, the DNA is TGTGCCAGCAGTTCAGGGACAGGGGTAAACTATGGCTACACCTTC.

The CDR3 DNA follows: TGTGCCATCAGGGCGAGTCTTGAAGCTTTCTTT. It translates to CAIRASLEAFF. The chain is built from TRBV10-3 and TRBJ1-1; no reliable D call. The germline V and J ends were trimmed by 6 bases and 7 bases, with 9 bases remaining between them. Germline CDR1 is ENHRY and CDR2 is SYGVKD. CDR3 length: 11 residues.

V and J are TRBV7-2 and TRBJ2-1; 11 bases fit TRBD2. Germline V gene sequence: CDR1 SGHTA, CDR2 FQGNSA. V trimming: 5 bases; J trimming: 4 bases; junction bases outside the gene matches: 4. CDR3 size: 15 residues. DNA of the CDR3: TGTGCCAGCAGCGGGACTAGCGGAACGTACAATGAGCAGTTCTTC. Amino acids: CASSGTSGTYNEQFF.

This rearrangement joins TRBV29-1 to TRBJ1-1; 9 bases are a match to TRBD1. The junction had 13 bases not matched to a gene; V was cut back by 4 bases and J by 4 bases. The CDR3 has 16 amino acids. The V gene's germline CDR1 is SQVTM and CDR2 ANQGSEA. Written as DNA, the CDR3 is TGCAGCGTTGGGTTCGGGGGGACAGGGAGTTCCACTGAAGCTTTCTTT. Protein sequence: CSVGFGGTGSSTEAFF. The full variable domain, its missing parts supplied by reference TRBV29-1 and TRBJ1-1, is SAVISQKPSRDICQRGTSLTIQCQVDSQVTMMFWYRQQPGQSLTLIATANQGSEATYESGFVIDKFPISRPNLTFSTLTVSNMSPEDSSIYLCSVGFGGTGSSTEAFFGQGTRLTVV.

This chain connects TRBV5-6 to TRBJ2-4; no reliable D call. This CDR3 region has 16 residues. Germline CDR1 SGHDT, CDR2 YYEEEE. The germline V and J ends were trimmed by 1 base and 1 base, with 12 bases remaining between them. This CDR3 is CASSLYGPLAKNIQYF. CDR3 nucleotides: TGTGCCAGCAGCTTGTACGGCCCCTTGGCCAAAAACATTCAGTACTTC.

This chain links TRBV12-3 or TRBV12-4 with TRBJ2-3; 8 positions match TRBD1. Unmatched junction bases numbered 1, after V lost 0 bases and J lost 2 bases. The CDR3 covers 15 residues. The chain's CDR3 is CASSLADRATDTQYF. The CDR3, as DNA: TGTGCCAGCAGTTTAGCGGACAGGGCCACAGATACGCAGTATTTT.

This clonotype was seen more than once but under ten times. CDR3 amino acids: CASSLGPRSTDTQYF. CDR3 in DNA: TGTGCCAGCAGCTTAGGCCCTAGATCCACAGATACGCAGTATTTT. The chain employs TRBV7-2 and TRBJ2-3; D uncertain. Germline V CDR1 and CDR2: SGHTA, FQGNSA. V lost 1 base and J lost 2, with 10 bases in between. This CDR3 contains 15 residues.

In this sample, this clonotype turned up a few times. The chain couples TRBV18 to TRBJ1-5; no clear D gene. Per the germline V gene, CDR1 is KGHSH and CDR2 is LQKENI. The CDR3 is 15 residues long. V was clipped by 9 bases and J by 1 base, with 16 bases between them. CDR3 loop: CASSAVRASNQPQHF. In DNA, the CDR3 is TGTGCCAGTTCAGCAGTCCGGGCCAGCAATCAGCCCCAGCATTTT.

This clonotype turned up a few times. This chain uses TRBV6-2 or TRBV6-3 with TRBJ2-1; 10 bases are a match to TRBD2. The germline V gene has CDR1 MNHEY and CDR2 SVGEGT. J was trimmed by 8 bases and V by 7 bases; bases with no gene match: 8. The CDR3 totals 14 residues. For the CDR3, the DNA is TGTGCCAGCACATCTAGCGGGAGATTTCATGAGCAGTTCTTC. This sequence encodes CASTSSGRFHEQFF.

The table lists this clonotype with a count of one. The CDR3 DNA follows: TGTGCCAGCAGCTTAACGCACGAGAAAAGCACAGATACGCAGTATTTT. It translates to CASSLTHEKSTDTQYF. This chain uses TRBV7-6 with TRBJ2-3, with D uncertain. The CDR3 consists of 16 residues. V shed 2 bases and J shed 0 bases, with 12 bases lying between them. The germline V gene encodes CDR1 SGHVS and CDR2 FNYEAQ.

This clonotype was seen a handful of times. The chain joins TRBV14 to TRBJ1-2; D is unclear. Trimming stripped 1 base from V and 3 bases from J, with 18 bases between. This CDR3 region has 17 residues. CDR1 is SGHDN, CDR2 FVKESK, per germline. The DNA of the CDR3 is TGTGCCAGCAGCCAAGGAGACATATGGACGGAGTACTATGGCTACACCTTC. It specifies CASSQGDIWTEYYGYTF.

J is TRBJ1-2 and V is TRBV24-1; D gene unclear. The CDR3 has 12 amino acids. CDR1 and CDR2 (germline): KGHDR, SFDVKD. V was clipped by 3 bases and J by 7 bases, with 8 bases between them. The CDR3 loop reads CATSDGRTGYTF. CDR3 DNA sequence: TGTGCCACCAGTGATGGTCGAACTGGCTACACCTTC.

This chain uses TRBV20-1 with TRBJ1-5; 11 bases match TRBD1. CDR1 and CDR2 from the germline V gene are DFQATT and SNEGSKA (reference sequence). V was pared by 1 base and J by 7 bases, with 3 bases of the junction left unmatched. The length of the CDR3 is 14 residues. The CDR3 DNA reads TGCAGTGCTAGAGCGGGACAGGGGGTCCAGCCCCAGCATTTT. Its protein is CSARAGQGVQPQHF.

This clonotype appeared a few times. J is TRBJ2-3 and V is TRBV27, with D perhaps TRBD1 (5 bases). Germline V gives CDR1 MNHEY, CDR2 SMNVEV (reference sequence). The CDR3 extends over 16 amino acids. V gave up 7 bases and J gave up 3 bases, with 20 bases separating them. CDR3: CASTRLGQTETDTQYF. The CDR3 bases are TGTGCCAGCACCAGACTGGGCCAGACAGAAACAGATACGCAGTATTTT.

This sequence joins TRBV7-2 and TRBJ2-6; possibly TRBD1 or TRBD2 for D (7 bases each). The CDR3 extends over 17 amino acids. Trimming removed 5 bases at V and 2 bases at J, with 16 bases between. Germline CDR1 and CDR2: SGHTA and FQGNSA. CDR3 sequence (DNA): TGTGCCAGCAGCCCCAGGGGGGGGTTGGCTGGGGCCAACGTCCTGACTTTC. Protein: CASSPRGGLAGANVLTF.

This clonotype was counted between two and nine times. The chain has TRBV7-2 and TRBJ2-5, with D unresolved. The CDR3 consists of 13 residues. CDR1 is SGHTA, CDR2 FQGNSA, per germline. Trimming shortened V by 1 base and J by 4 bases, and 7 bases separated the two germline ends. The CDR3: CASSLGRGETQYF. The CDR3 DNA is TGTGCCAGCAGCTTAGGGCGAGGAGAGACCCAGTACTTC.

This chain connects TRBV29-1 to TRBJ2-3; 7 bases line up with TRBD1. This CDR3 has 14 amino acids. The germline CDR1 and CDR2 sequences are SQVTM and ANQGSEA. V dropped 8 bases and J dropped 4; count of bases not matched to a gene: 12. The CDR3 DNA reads TGCAGCATCCGAAGACAGGGTCTAGCAGATACGCAGTATTTT. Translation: CSIRRQGLADTQYF.

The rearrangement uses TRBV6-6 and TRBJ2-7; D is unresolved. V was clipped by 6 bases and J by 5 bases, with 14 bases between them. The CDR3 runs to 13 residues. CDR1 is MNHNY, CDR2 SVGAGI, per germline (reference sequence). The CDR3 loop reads CASSPAAGDEQYV. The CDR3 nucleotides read TGTGCCAGCAGCCCTGCAGCTGGGGACGAGCAGTACGTC.